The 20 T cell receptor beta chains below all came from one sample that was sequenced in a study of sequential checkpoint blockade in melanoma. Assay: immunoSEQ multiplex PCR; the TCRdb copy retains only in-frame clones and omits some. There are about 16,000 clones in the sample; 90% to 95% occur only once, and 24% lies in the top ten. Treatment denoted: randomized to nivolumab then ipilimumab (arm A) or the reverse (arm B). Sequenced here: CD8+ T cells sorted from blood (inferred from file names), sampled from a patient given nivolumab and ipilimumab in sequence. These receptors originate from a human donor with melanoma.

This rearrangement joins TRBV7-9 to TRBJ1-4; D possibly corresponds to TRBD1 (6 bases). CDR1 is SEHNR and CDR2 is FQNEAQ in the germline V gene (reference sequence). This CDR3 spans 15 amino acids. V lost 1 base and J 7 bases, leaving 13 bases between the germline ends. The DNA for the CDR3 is TGTGCCAGCAGCTTAGTGACAGGCGACCGTGAAAAACTGTTTTTT. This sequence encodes CASSLVTGDREKLFF.

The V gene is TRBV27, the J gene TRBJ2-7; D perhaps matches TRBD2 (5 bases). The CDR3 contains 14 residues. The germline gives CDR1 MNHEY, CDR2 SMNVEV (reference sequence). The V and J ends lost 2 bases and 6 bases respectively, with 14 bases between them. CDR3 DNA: TGTGCCAGCAGTTTAAGTCCGGGATGGGGCGAGCAGTACTTC. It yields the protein CASSLSPGWGEQYF.

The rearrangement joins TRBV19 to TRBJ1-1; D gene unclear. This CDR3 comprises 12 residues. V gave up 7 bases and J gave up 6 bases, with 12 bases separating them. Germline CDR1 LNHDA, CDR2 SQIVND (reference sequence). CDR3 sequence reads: CASTLGRAEAFF. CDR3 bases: TGTGCCAGTACCCTGGGTCGGGCTGAAGCTTTCTTT.

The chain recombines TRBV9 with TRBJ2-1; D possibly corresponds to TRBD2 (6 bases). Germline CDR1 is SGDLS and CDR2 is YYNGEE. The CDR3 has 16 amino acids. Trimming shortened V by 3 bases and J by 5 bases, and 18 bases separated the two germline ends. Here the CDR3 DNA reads TGTGCCAGCAGCGGTGGGGGTGGCAGGAGGGACAATGAGCAGTTCTTC. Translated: CASSGGGGRRDNEQFF.

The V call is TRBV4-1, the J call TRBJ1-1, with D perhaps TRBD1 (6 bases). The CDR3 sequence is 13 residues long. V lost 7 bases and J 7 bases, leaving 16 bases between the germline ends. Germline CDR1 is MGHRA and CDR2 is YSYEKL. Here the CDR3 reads CASTNVGAGEAFF. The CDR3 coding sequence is TGCGCCAGCACGAACGTGGGGGCCGGTGAAGCTTTCTTT.

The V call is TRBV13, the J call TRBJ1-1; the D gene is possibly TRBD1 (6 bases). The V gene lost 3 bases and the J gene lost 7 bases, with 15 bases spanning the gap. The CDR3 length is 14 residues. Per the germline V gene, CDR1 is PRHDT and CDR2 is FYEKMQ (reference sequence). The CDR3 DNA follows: TGTGCCAGCAGCTTCTTCACGACAGGAGTTGAAGCTTTCTTT. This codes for CASSFFTTGVEAFF. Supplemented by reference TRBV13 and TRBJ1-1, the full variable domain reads AAGVIQSPRHLIKEKRETATLKCYPIPRHDTVYWYQQGPGQDPQFLISFYEKMQSDKGSIPDRFSAQQFSDYHSELNMSSLELGDSALYFCASSFFTTGVEAFFGQGTRLTVV.

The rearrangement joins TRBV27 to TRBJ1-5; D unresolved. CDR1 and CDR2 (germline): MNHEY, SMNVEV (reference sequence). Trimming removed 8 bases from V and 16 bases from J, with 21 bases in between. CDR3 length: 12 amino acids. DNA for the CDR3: TGTGCCAGCGGATACGAGGGCAGCCCCACCCATTTT. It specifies CASGYEGSPTHF.

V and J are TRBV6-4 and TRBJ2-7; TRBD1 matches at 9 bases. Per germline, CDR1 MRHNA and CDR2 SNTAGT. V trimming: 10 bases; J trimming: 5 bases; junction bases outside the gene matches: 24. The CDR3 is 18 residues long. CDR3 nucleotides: TGTGCCAACCCAAGGACAGGGGACATACACATCCCCTTACACGAGCAGTACTTC. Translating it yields CANPRTGDIHIPLHEQYF.

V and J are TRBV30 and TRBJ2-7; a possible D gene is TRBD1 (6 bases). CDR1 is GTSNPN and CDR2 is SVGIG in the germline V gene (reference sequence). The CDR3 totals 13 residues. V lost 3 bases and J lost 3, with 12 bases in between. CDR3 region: CAWSWTANYEQYF. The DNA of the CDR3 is TGTGCCTGGAGCTGGACAGCAAACTACGAGCAGTACTTC.

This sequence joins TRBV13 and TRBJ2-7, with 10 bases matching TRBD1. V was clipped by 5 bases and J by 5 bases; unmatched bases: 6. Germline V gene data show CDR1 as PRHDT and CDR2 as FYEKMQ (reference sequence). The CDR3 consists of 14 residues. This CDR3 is CASSNRDRGHEQYF. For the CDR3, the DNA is TGTGCCAGCAGCAACCGGGACAGGGGCCACGAGCAGTACTTC. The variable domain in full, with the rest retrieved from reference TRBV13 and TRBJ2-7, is AAGVIQSPRHLIKEKRETATLKCYPIPRHDTVYWYQQGPGQDPQFLISFYEKMQSDKGSIPDRFSAQQFSDYHSELNMSSLELGDSALYFCASSNRDRGHEQYFGPGTRLTVT.

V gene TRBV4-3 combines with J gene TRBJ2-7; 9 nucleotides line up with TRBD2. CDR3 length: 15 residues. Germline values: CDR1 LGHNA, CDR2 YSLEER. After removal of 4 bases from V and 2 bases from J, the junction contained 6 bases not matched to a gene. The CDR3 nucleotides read TGCGCCAGCAGCCCTATACTAGCGGGTCCCTACGAGCAGTACTTC. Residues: CASSPILAGPYEQYF.

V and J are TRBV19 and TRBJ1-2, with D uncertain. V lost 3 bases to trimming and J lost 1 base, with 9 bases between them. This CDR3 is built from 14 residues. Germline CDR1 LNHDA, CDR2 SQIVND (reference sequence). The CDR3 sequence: CASSIAGINYGYTF. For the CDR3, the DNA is TGTGCCAGTAGTATTGCCGGGATTAACTATGGCTACACCTTC.

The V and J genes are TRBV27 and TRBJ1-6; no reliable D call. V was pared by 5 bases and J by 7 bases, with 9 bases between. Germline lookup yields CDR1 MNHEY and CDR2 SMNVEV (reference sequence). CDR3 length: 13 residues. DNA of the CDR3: TGTGCCAGCAGTCTCACTCTCAATTCACCCCTCCACTTT. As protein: CASSLTLNSPLHF.

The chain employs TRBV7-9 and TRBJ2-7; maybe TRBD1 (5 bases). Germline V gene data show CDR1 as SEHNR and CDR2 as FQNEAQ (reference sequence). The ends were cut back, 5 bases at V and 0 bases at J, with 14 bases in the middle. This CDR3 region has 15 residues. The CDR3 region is CASSPRQGGSYEQYF. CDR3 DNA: TGTGCCAGCAGCCCCAGGCAGGGTGGCTCCTACGAGCAGTACTTC.

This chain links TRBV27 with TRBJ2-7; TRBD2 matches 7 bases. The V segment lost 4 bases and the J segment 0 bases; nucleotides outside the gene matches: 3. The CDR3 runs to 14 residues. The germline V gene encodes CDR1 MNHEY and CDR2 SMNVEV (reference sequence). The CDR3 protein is CASSWSGTSYEQYF. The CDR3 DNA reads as TGTGCCAGCAGTTGGAGCGGGACCTCCTACGAGCAGTACTTC.

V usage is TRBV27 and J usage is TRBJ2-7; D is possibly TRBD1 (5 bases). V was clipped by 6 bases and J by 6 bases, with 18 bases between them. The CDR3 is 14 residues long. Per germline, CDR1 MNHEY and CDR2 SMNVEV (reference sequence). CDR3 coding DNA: TGTGCCAGCAGCTACCAATCAGGGTTCGGCGAGCAGTACGTC. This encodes CASSYQSGFGEQYV.

Written as DNA, the CDR3 is TGTGCCAGTAGGGCTGCGGAGGGGGCCTTCACTGAAGCTTTCTTT. It yields the protein CASRAAEGAFTEAFF. This chain links TRBV19 with TRBJ1-1, with TRBD1 matching over 7 bases. The germline V gene encodes CDR1 LNHDA and CDR2 SQIVND (reference sequence). The CDR3 covers 15 residues. Germline trimming cut 6 bases from V and 4 bases from J; bases unmatched to any gene: 11.

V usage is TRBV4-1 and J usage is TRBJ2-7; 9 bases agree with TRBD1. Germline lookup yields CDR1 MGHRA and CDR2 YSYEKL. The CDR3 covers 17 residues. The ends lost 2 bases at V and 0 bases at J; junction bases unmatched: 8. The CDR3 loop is CASSQLAGTGSSYEQYV. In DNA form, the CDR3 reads TGCGCCAGCAGCCAACTCGCCGGGACAGGGAGCTCCTACGAGCAGTACGTC.

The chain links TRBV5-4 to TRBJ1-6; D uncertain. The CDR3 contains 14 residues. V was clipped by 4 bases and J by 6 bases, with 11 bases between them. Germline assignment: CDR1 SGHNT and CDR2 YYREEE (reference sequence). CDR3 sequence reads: CASSLDLGNSPLHF. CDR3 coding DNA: TGTGCCAGCAGCCTTGACTTGGGTAATTCACCCCTCCACTTT.

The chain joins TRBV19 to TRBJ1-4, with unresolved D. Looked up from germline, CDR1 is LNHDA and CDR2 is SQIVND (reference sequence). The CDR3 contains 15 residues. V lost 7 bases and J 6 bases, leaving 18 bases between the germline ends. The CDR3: CASMGNGERDEKLFF. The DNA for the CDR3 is TGTGCCAGTATGGGGAACGGGGAGAGAGATGAAAAACTGTTTTTT.